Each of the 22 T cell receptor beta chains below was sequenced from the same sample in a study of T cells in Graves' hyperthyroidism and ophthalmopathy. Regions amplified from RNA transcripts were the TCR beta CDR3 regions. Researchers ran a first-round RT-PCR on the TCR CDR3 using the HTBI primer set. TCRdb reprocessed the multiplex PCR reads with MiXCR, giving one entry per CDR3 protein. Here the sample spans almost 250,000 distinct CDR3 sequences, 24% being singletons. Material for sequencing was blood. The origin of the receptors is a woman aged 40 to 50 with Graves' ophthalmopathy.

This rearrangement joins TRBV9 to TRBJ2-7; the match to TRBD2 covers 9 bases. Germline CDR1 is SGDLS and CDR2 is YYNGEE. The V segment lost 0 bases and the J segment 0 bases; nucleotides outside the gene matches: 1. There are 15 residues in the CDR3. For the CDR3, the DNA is TGTGCCAGCAGCGTAGATAGCGGGAGCTCCTACGAGCAGTACTTC. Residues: CASSVDSGSSYEQYF.

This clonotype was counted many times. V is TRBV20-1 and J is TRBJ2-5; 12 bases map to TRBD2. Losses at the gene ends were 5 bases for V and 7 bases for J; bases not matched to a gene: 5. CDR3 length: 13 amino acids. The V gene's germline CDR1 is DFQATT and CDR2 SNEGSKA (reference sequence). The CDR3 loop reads CSAGGLAGATQYF. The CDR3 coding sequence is TGCAGTGCTGGGGGACTAGCGGGTGCGACCCAGTACTTC.

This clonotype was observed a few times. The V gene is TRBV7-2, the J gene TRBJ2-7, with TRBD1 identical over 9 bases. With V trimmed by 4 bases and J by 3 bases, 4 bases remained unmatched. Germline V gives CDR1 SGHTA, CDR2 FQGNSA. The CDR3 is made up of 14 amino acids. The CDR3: CASSSWTGDYEQYF. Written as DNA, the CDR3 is TGTGCCAGCAGCTCGTGGACAGGGGACTACGAGCAGTACTTC.

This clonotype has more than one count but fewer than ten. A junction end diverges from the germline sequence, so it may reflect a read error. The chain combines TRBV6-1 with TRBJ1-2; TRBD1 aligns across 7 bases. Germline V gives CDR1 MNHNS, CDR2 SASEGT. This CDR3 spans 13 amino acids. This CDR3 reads CASTIGGRYGYIF. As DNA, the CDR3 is TGTGCCAGCACAATAGGGGGCCGCTATGGCTACATCTTC.

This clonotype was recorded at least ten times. The CDR3 reads CASSESQPPSYEQYF. For the CDR3, the DNA is TGTGCCAGCAGTGAATCCCAGCCCCCCTCCTACGAGCAGTACTTC. The chain has TRBV6-1 and TRBJ2-7; D call uncertain. Germline CDR1 reads MNHNS; CDR2 reads SASEGT. CDR3 length: 15 residues. V was cut by 2 bases and J by 0 bases, with 11 bases left in between.

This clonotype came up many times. CDR3 in amino acids: CASSLVAGANTEAFF. Here the CDR3 DNA reads TGTGCCAGCAGCTTAGTCGCAGGGGCGAACACTGAAGCTTTCTTT. The gene calls are TRBV7-8 and TRBJ1-1; the D gene is possibly TRBD1 (6 bases). Between the trimmed V and J ends, which lost 1 base and 1 base, there was a span of 10 bases. CDR3 length: 15 residues. The germline V gene has CDR1 SGHVS and CDR2 FQNEAQ.

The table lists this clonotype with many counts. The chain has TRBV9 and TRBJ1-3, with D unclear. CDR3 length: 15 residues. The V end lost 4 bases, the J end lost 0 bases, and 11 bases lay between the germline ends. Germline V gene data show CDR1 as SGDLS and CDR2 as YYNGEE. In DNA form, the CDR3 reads TGTGCCAGCAGCCCAGGAGAACTCTCTGGAAACACCATATATTTT. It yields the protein CASSPGELSGNTIYF.

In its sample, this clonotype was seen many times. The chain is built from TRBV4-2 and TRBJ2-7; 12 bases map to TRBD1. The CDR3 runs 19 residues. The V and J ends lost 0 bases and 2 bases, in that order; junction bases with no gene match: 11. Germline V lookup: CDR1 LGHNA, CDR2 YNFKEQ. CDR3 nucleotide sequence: TGTGCCAGCAGCCAAGATCTTGGGACAGGGGGCGATATAACCTACGAGCAGTACTTC. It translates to CASSQDLGTGGDITYEQYF.

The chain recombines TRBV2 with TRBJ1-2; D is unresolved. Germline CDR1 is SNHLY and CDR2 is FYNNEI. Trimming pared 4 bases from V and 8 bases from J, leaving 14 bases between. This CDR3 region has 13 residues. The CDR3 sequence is CASSVSLLQGYTF. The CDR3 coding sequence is TGTGCCAGCAGTGTGTCGCTTCTCCAGGGCTACACCTTC. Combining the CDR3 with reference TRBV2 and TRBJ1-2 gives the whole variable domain EPEVTQTPSHQVTQMGQEVILRCVPISNHLYFYWYRQILGQKVEFLVSFYNNEISEKSEIFDDQFSVERPDGSNFTLKIRSTKLEDSAMYFCASSVSLLQGYTFGSGTRLTVV.

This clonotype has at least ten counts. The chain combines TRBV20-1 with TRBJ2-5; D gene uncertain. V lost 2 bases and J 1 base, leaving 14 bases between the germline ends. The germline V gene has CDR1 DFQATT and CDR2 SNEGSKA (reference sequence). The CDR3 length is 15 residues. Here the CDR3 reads CSARSMNTGQETQYF. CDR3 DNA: TGCAGTGCTAGATCTATGAACACGGGCCAAGAGACCCAGTACTTC.

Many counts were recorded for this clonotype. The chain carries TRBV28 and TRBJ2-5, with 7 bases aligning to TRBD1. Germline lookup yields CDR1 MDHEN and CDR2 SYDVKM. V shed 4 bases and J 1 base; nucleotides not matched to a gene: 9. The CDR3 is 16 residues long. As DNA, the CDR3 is TGTGCCAGCAGTTACCCCGCCCGGGACAGCCAAGAGACCCAGTACTTC. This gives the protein CASSYPARDSQETQYF.

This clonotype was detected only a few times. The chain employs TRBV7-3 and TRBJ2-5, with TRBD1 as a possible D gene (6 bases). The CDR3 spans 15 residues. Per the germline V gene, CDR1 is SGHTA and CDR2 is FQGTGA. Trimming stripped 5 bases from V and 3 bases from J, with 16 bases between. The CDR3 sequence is CASSIAGTNKETQYF. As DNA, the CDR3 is TGTGCCAGCAGCATTGCCGGGACAAACAAAGAGACCCAGTACTTC. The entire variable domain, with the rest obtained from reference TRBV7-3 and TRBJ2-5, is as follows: GAGVSQTPSNKVTEKGKYVELRCDPISGHTALYWYRQSLGQGPEFLIYFQGTGAADDSGLPNDRFFAVRPEGSVSTLKIQRTERGDSAVYLCASSIAGTNKETQYFGPGTRLLVL.

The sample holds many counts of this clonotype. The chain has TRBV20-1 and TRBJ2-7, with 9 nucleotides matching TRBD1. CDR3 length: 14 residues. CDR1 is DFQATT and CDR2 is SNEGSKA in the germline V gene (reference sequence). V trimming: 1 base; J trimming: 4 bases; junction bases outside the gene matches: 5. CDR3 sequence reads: CSARVGTGKYEQYF. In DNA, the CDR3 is TGCAGTGCTAGAGTGGGGACAGGGAAGTACGAGCAGTACTTC.

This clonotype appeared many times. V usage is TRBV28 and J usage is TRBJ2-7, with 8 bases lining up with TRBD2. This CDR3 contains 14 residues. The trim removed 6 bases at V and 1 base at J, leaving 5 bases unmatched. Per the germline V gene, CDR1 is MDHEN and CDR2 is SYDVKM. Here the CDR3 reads CASSLAGQSYEQYF. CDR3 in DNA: TGTGCCAGCAGCTTAGCGGGGCAGTCCTACGAGCAGTACTTC.

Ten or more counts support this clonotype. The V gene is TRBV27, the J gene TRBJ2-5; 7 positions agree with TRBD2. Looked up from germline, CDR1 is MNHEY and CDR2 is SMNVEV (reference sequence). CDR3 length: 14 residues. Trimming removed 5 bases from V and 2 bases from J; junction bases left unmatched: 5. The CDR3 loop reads CASSPGGWQETQYF. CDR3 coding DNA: TGTGCCAGCAGTCCCGGGGGGTGGCAAGAGACCCAGTACTTC.

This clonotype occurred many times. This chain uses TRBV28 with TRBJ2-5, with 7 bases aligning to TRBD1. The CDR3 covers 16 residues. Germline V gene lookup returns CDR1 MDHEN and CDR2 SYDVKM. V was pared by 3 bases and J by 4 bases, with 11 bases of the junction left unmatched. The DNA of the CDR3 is TGTGCCAGCAGTTTTCCCAGGGGCCCAGGGGGAGAGACCCAGTACTTC. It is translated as CASSFPRGPGGETQYF.

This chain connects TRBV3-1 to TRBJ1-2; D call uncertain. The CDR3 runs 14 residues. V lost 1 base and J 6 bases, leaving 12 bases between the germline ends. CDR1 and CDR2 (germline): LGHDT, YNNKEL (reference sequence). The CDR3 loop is CASSQVAEDHGYTF. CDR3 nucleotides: TGTGCCAGCAGCCAAGTGGCAGAGGACCATGGCTACACCTTC. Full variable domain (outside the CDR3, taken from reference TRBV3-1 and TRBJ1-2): DTAVSQTPKYLVTQMGNDKSIKCEQNLGHDTMYWYKQDSKKFLKIMFSYNNKELIINETVPNRFSPKSPDKAHLNLHINSLELGDSAVYFCASSQVAEDHGYTFGSGTRLTVV.

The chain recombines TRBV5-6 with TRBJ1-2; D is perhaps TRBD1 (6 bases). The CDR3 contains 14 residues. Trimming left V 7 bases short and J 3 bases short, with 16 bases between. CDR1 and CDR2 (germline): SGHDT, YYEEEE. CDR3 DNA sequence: TGTGCCAGCTGGGTGGGGGGCAAAGACTATGGCTACACCTTC. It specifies CASWVGGKDYGYTF.

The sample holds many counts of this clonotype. The CDR3 sequence: CASSQHGEGGTGELFF. CDR3 nucleotides: TGCGCCAGCAGCCAACACGGGGAGGGGGGAACCGGGGAGCTGTTTTTT. J is TRBJ2-2 and V is TRBV4-1, with D perhaps matching TRBD2 (7 bases). The ends were cut back, 2 bases at V and 5 bases at J, with 15 bases in the middle. The CDR3 is 16 residues long. Germline V gene lookup returns CDR1 MGHRA and CDR2 YSYEKL.

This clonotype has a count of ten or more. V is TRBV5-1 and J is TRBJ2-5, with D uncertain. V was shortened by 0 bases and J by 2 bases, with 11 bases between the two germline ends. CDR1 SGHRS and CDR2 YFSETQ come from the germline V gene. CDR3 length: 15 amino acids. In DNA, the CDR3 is TGCGCCAGCAGCTTGGCCATGCTAGTGCAAGAGACCCAGTACTTC. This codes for CASSLAMLVQETQYF.

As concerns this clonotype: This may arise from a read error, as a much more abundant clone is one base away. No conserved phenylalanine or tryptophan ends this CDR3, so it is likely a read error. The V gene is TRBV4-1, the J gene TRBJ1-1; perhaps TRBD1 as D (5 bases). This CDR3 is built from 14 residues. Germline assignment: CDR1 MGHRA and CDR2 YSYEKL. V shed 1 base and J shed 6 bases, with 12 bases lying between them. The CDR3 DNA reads TGCGCCAGCAGCCAAGCCGGGACCGCCTCTGAAGCTTTCATT. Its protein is CASSQAGTASEAFI.

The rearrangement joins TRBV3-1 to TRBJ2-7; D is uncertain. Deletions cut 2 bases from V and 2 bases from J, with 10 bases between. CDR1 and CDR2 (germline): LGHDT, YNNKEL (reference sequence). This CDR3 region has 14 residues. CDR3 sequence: CASSQFNIPYEQYF. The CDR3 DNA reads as TGTGCCAGCAGCCAATTTAACATACCCTACGAGCAGTACTTC.